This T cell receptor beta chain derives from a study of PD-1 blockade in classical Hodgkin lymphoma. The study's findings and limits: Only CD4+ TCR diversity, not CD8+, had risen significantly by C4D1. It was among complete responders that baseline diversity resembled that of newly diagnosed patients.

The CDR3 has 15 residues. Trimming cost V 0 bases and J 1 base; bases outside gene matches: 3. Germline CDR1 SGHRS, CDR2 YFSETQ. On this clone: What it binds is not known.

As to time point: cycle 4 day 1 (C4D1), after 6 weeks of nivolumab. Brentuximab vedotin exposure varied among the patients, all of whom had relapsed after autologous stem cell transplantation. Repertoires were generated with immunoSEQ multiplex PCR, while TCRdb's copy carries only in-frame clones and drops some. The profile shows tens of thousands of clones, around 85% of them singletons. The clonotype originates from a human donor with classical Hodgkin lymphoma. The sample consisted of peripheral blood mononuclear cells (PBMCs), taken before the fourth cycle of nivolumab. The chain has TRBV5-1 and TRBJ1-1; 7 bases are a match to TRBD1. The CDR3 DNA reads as TGCGCCAGCAGCTTGGGCCCAGGGGGGAACACTGAAGCTTTCTTT. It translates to CASSLGPGGNTEAFF.